The 19 T cell receptor beta chains in this list originate from one sample, sequenced in a study of cytotoxic CD8 clonotypes in ibrutinib-treated CLL. Only in-frame clones appear in the TCRdb table, and some are missing; sequencing was by immunoSEQ multiplex PCR. Among some 150,000 clones listed, 79% were seen once. Sequencing was performed on PBMCs, taken after 12 months of ibrutinib treatment. The receptors were gathered from a human donor with chronic lymphocytic leukemia.

This chain connects TRBV15 to TRBJ1-5, with D uncertain. The CDR3 has 14 residues. With 4 bases removed from V and 9 bases from J, the gap between germline ends came to 16 bases. Looked up from germline, CDR1 is LNHNV and CDR2 is YYDKDF (reference sequence). CDR3: CATSKVREGRPQHF. The CDR3 DNA follows: TGTGCCACCAGCAAAGTTAGGGAGGGCCGGCCCCAGCATTTT.

The chain has TRBV7-2 and TRBJ2-1; 7 nucleotides agree with TRBD2. Per germline, CDR1 SGHTA and CDR2 FQGNSA. V was clipped by 5 bases and J by 7 bases; unmatched bases: 11. This CDR3 is built from 15 residues. DNA of the CDR3: TGTGCCAGCAGCCAAACCCGCGGGAGTGGGAATGAGCAGTTCTTC. This codes for CASSQTRGSGNEQFF.

The chain carries TRBV11-2 and TRBJ2-7; TRBD2 matches 8 bases. The J segment lost 9 bases and the V segment lost 5 bases, leaving 27 bases of the junction unmatched. Germline lookup yields CDR1 SGHAT and CDR2 FQNNGV. This CDR3 spans 19 amino acids. The CDR3 DNA sequence: TGTGCCAGCAGCCCAAGGGGAGGGGCTATCGGGAGGGCCCTTTCTGCGCAGTACTTC. Encoded protein: CASSPRGGAIGRALSAQYF.

This chain links TRBV4-1 with TRBJ2-7; 10 nucleotides match TRBD1. The CDR3 runs to 18 residues. Trimming took 2 bases from V and 1 from J; bases not matched to a gene: 11. Germline V gives CDR1 MGHRA, CDR2 YSYEKL. CDR3 protein: CASSQRTGGIGTSYEQYF. For the CDR3, the DNA is TGCGCCAGCAGCCAACGGACAGGGGGAATCGGGACGTCCTACGAGCAGTACTTC.

The chain couples TRBV4-3 to TRBJ2-3; D is perhaps TRBD1 or TRBD2 (5 bases each). V was clipped by 4 bases and J by 10 bases, with 24 bases between them. The CDR3 extends over 16 amino acids. The germline V gene has CDR1 LGHNA and CDR2 YSLEER. This CDR3 is CASSPTGTGSRVAQYF. CDR3 nucleotides: TGCGCCAGCAGCCCGACCGGGACCGGCAGTAGGGTGGCGCAGTATTTT.

The rearrangement joins TRBV2 to TRBJ2-4; the D gene is possibly TRBD2 (6 bases). Germline CDR1 and CDR2: SNHLY and FYNNEI. The length of the CDR3 is 13 residues. The V end was cut by 8 bases, the J end by 9 bases, with 17 bases between. The CDR3 region has the DNA TGTGCCAGCCAAAAGACTAGATCCGGCATTCAGTACTTC. Its translation is CASQKTRSGIQYF.

The chain carries TRBV10-3 and TRBJ2-2; a possible D gene is TRBD2 (6 bases). The CDR3 spans 13 residues. Trimming cost V 7 bases and J 6 bases, with 12 bases left between them. Germline CDR1 is ENHRY and CDR2 is SYGVKD. The DNA for the CDR3 is TGTGCCATCACCTTGGGGGGAGCCGGGGAGCTGTTTTTT. Protein: CAITLGGAGELFF.

The table lists this clone with a count of one. V and J are TRBV28 and TRBJ2-1; the match to TRBD2 covers 10 bases. CDR1 and CDR2 (germline): MDHEN, SYDVKM. The CDR3 has 16 residues. V gave up 2 bases and J gave up 0 bases; unmatched junction bases: 1. DNA of the CDR3: TGTGCCAGCAGTTTACTAGCGGGAGACTCCTACAATGAGCAGTTCTTC. Its translation: CASSLLAGDSYNEQFF.

V is TRBV7-9 and J is TRBJ2-3; D remains ambiguous. The CDR3 runs 14 residues. The V end lost 3 bases, the J end lost 6 bases, and 13 bases lay between the germline ends. Germline V gene sequence: CDR1 SEHNR, CDR2 FQNEAQ (reference sequence). The CDR3 bases are TGTGCCAGCAGCTTTGAACTACCCGGCGATACGCAGTATTTT. Protein sequence: CASSFELPGDTQYF.

The genes are TRBV19 and TRBJ2-5; TRBD2 is a possible D gene (5 bases). The V and J ends lost 5 bases and 1 base respectively, with 11 bases between them. The CDR3 length is 14 residues. Germline V gives CDR1 LNHDA, CDR2 SQIVND (reference sequence). Here the CDR3 reads CASSGRGLQETQYF. CDR3 DNA: TGTGCCAGTAGTGGACGGGGTCTCCAAGAGACCCAGTACTTC.

The rearrangement links TRBV7-2 to TRBJ2-3; tentative D call: TRBD2 (5 bases). The CDR3 contains 16 residues. Germline V CDR1 and CDR2: SGHTA, FQGNSA. V was clipped by 2 bases and J by 2 bases, with 14 bases between them. DNA of the CDR3: TGTGCCAGCAGCTTAATTGGGCGGGTTTACACAGATACGCAGTATTTT. Amino acids: CASSLIGRVYTDTQYF.

Only a few counts were recorded for this clone. CDR3 DNA sequence: TGTGCCATCAGGAGAACCGGGACTAGCGGGTCGGACTCCTACAATGAGCAGTTCTTC. It translates to CAIRRTGTSGSDSYNEQFF. V gene TRBV10-3 combines with J gene TRBJ2-1; 12 bases are shared with TRBD2. The germline gives CDR1 ENHRY, CDR2 SYGVKD. The CDR3 has 19 amino acids. After removal of 6 bases from V and 0 bases from J, the junction contained 12 bases not matched to a gene.

The sample holds one count of this clone. The chain uses TRBV19 and TRBJ2-5, with D unresolved. Germline assignment: CDR1 LNHDA and CDR2 SQIVND (reference sequence). CDR3 length: 11 amino acids. The V and J ends lost 7 bases and 10 bases respectively, with 13 bases between them. CDR3 bases: TGTGCCAGTAAAGGCGGCGAAGTCCAGTACTTC. As protein: CASKGGEVQYF.

This chain links TRBV7-3 with TRBJ2-7; maybe TRBD2 (6 bases). Trimming cost V 5 bases and J 7 bases, with 15 bases left between them. The CDR3 is 13 amino acids. Per germline, CDR1 SGHTA and CDR2 FQGTGA. CDR3 nucleotide sequence: TGTGCCAGCAGCCTGGGGACGGCGGGGGAGCAGTACTTC. It codes for CASSLGTAGEQYF.

The chain employs TRBV25-1 and TRBJ2-1; D not certain. V was trimmed by 0 bases and J by 4 bases, leaving 4 bases between them. CDR1 and CDR2 (germline): MGHDK, SYGVNS. CDR3 size: 13 residues. Here the CDR3 reads CASSEYTYNEQFF. The DNA for the CDR3 is TGTGCCAGCAGTGAATATACGTACAATGAGCAGTTCTTC.

V usage is TRBV7-3 and J usage is TRBJ2-7; tentatively, D is TRBD1 (6 bases). V lost 5 bases, J lost 6 bases, and 20 bases lay in between. Germline CDR1 reads SGHTA; CDR2 reads FQGTGA. The CDR3 is 15 amino acids. The CDR3 is CASSVQGPGYGEQYF. CDR3 sequence (DNA): TGTGCCAGCAGCGTACAGGGACCAGGCTACGGCGAGCAGTACTTC.

The rearrangement uses TRBV5-1 and TRBJ1-6; unclear D gene. V was shortened by 0 bases and J by 11 bases, with 9 bases between the two germline ends. The length of the CDR3 is 13 residues. Per germline, CDR1 SGHRS and CDR2 YFSETQ. CDR3: CASSLADGAPLHF. The CDR3 bases are TGCGCCAGCAGCTTGGCCGACGGTGCACCCCTCCACTTT.

CDR3: CASRNDGSSYEQYF. The CDR3 bases are TGTGCCAGCAGAAACGACGGCAGCTCCTACGAGCAGTACTTC. The gene calls are TRBV6-6 and TRBJ2-7; D is ambiguous. The CDR3 has 14 residues. V lost 6 bases and J 0 bases, leaving 12 bases between the germline ends. Germline V lookup: CDR1 MNHNY, CDR2 SVGAGI (reference sequence).

The chain combines TRBV9 with TRBJ2-2, with D hard to call. The CDR3 is 13 residues long. Germline-derived CDR1 and CDR2 are SGDLS and YYNGEE. The V and J ends lost 3 bases and 5 bases respectively, with 8 bases between them. The CDR3: CASSALLTGELFF. The DNA of the CDR3 is TGTGCCAGCAGCGCCTTGTTGACCGGGGAGCTGTTTTTT.